The clone carrying this TCR beta chain was seen a few times. The antigen remains undetermined. This CDR3 contains 10 residues. Between the trimmed V and J ends, which lost 3 bases and 7 bases, there was a span of 6 bases. Germline CDR1 SQVTM, CDR2 ANQGSEA. A J-beta primer mix and a sample-barcoded 5' primer were used in a second PCR of about 7 to 12 cycles. MiXCR, applied by TCRdb to the 5' RACE reads, yields one record per CDR3 protein. The sample lists roughly 1,000,000 distinct CDR3 sequences, roughly 24% occurring once. This entry is derived from a study of blood T cells in healthy people across ages. Study context: T cells yielded about one barcoded beta molecule per two cells through template switching. The study's findings and limits: A strong correlation between TCR beta diversity and naive T cell percentage was seen. Those diversity estimates obtained from one million T cells were thought to be underestimates.

The same data also went into a second study, on T cells of mothers and their children.

Sequencing was carried out using blood. J is TRBJ1-1 and V is TRBV29-1, with no clear D. This sequence originates from a girl aged 2 to 10 in good health. Here the CDR3 reads CSVDVFEAFF. The CDR3 nucleotides are TGCAGCGTTGATGTTTTTGAAGCTTTCTTT.